The 28 T cell receptor beta chains given below trace back to one sample, sequenced in a study of blood T cell repertoires in COVID-19. The table came from immunoSEQ multiplex PCR; TCRdb's copy has only in-frame clones and leaves some out. The table lists roughly 100,000 clones, approximately 72% of them singletons, with less than 20% in the top ten. The source material was peripheral blood. These receptors were obtained from a woman aged 65 to 85 with acute or convalescent COVID-19.

The chain couples TRBV28 to TRBJ2-6; 10 nucleotides align to TRBD1. V was clipped by 8 bases and J by 0 bases; unmatched bases: 10. Germline CDR1 MDHEN, CDR2 SYDVKM. The CDR3 is 18 residues long. The CDR3 reads CASGRDRGPSSGANVLTF. CDR3 DNA: TGTGCCAGCGGCCGGGACAGGGGACCCAGCTCTGGGGCCAACGTCCTGACTTTC.

The CDR3 DNA follows: TGTGCCAGCAGCCTGGGACTTAGGGGTACCTACGAGCAGTACTTC. It encodes CASSLGLRGTYEQYF. The gene calls are TRBV27 and TRBJ2-7; D might be TRBD2 (6 bases). CDR1 and CDR2 from the germline V gene are MNHEY and SMNVEV (reference sequence). V lost 6 bases to trimming and J lost 2 bases, with 17 bases between them. The CDR3 spans 15 residues.

The chain uses TRBV21-1 and TRBJ1-5; no DNA check was done on the table's D call, TRBD1. TRBV21-1 is recorded as a pseudogene. This CDR3 has 19 residues. The CDR3 coding sequence is TGTGCCAGCAGCAAAGCGCCCAGGGTATGTATGGGTCGCAATCAGCCCCAGCATTTT. Protein: CASSKAPRVCMGRNQPQHF.

The chain carries TRBV9 and TRBJ1-1; D unresolved. In germline, CDR1 is SGDLS, CDR2 YYNGEE. The ends were cut back, 3 bases at V and 4 bases at J, with 19 bases in the middle. This CDR3 has 16 amino acids. This chain's CDR3 is CASSEPLGQAGTEAFF. The CDR3 region has the DNA TGTGCCAGCAGCGAGCCCCTCGGGCAGGCGGGCACTGAAGCTTTCTTT.

V usage is TRBV7-8 and J usage is TRBJ2-3, with 7 bases identical to TRBD2. This CDR3 comprises 16 residues. The germline V gene encodes CDR1 SGHVS and CDR2 FQNEAQ. Trimming took 1 base from V and 4 from J; bases not matched to a gene: 8. CDR3 sequence (DNA): TGTGCCAGCAGCTTAGACCTGGGCGGGGGTTCAGATACGCAGTATTTT. This encodes CASSLDLGGGSDTQYF. Using reference TRBV7-8 and TRBJ2-3 for the parts outside the CDR3, the full variable domain is GAGVSQSPRYKVAKRGQDVALRCDPISGHVSLFWYQQALGQGPEFLTYFQNEAQLDKSGLPSDRFFAERPEGSVSTLKIQRTQQEDSAVYLCASSLDLGGGSDTQYFGPGTRLTVL.

This clone was recorded only once. This sequence joins TRBV21-1 and TRBJ1-4; the DNA was not used to check the table's D call, TRBD1. TRBV21-1 is labeled a pseudogene. The CDR3 is 19 amino acids. CDR3 nucleotides: TGTGCCAGCAGCAAAGCGCCGGGACAAAAAACGGGGACTAATGAAAAACTGTTTTTT. This gives the protein CASSKAPGQKTGTNEKLFF.

The genes are TRBV14 and TRBJ1-1, with D uncertain. V lost 3 bases and J 7 bases, leaving 9 bases between the germline ends. The length of the CDR3 is 12 residues. Germline V gene sequence: CDR1 SGHDN, CDR2 FVKESK. CDR3 DNA sequence: TGTGCCAGCAGCCAGTCACGGGTTGAAGCTTTCTTT. Translation gives CASSQSRVEAFF.

The J gene is TRBJ1-2, the V gene TRBV14; D is uncertain. CDR3 length equals 16 residues. V was cut by 0 bases and J by 2 bases, with 13 bases left in between. Germline CDR1 and CDR2: SGHDN and FVKESK. The CDR3 here is CASSQDQVGRNYGYTF. For the CDR3, the DNA is TGTGCCAGCAGCCAAGATCAGGTCGGGAGAAACTATGGCTACACCTTC.

This chain joins TRBV27 and TRBJ2-4; a weak D match, TRBD2 (6 bases). Trimming pared 6 bases from V and 7 bases from J, leaving 16 bases between. The V gene's germline CDR1 is MNHEY and CDR2 SMNVEV (reference sequence). The CDR3 runs 14 residues. The CDR3 is CASSQVGGGNIQYF. CDR3 DNA sequence: TGTGCCAGCAGCCAAGTCGGGGGTGGGAACATTCAGTACTTC.

This chain links TRBV11-2 with TRBJ2-3, with D possibly being TRBD2 (5 bases). The CDR3 is made up of 17 amino acids. In germline, CDR1 is SGHAT, CDR2 FQNNGV. Trimming shortened V by 0 bases and J by 1 base, and 14 bases separated the two germline ends. CDR3 bases: TGTGCCAGCAGCTTAGATACGGGGTATAGGGGCACAGATACGCAGTATTTT. It yields the protein CASSLDTGYRGTDTQYF. Full variable domain (rest looked up from reference TRBV11-2 and TRBJ2-3): EAGVAQSPRYKIIEKRQSVAFWCNPISGHATLYWYQQILGQGPKLLIQFQNNGVVDDSQLPKDRFSAERLKGVDSTLKIQPAKLEDSAVYLCASSLDTGYRGTDTQYFGPGTRLTVL.

This clone is a singleton in its sample. The chain is built from TRBV12-3 or TRBV12-4 and TRBJ2-3; D unresolved. Deletions cut 4 bases from V and 5 bases from J, with 4 bases between. There are 11 residues in the CDR3. The CDR3 sequence: CASSSLDTQYF. In nucleotides, the CDR3 is TGTGCCAGCAGTTCGTTAGATACGCAGTATTTT.

This CDR3 reads CASSLSGGTQETQYF. The CDR3 DNA follows: TGCGCCAGCAGCCTCAGCGGGGGGACACAAGAGACCCAGTACTTC. The rearrangement uses TRBV5-1 and TRBJ2-5, with 9 bases matching TRBD2. The CDR3 length is 15 residues. The J segment lost 2 bases and the V segment lost 4 bases, leaving 6 bases of the junction unmatched. Germline CDR1 SGHRS, CDR2 YFSETQ.

The J gene is TRBJ2-7, the V gene TRBV7-8, with TRBD1 matching 8 bases. The junction had 9 bases not matched to a gene; V was cut back by 8 bases and J by 3 bases. Germline V gene sequence: CDR1 SGHVS, CDR2 FQNEAQ. The CDR3 is 14 amino acids. Here the CDR3 reads CASGRGQAVYEQYF. CDR3 nucleotides: TGTGCCAGCGGGCGGGGACAGGCTGTCTACGAGCAGTACTTC.

The chain has TRBV5-5 and TRBJ1-6; D is possibly TRBD1 (6 bases). The CDR3 covers 14 residues. Germline V gives CDR1 SGHKS, CDR2 YYEKEE (reference sequence). V lost 9 bases to trimming and J lost 0 bases, with 10 bases between them. DNA for the CDR3: TGTGCCACCAGGGGCGTCTCCTATAATTCACCCCTCCACTTT. Translating gives CATRGVSYNSPLHF.

The genes are TRBV6-5 and TRBJ2-3, with TRBD2 matching over 7 bases. The V segment lost 2 bases and the J segment 0 bases; nucleotides outside the gene matches: 2. The CDR3 loop spans 15 amino acids. CDR1 and CDR2 from the germline V gene are MNHEY and SVGAGI. The CDR3 region is CASSYVGGSTDTQYF. The CDR3 bases are TGTGCCAGCAGTTACGTGGGGGGGAGCACAGATACGCAGTATTTT.

CDR3 DNA: TGTGCCAGCAGCTTGGCGGTGGTGGTAGGCTACACCTTC. It encodes CASSLAVVVGYTF. This chain links TRBV5-5 with TRBJ1-2; D not certain. This CDR3 has 13 residues. V lost 0 bases, J lost 8 bases, and 11 bases lay in between. Germline CDR1 and CDR2: SGHKS and YYEKEE (reference sequence).

This clone was observed a few times. V is TRBV27 and J is TRBJ1-5; 9 bases map to TRBD1. The V gene end was trimmed by 5 bases and the J gene end by 9 bases; junction bases not matched to a gene: 5. Germline V CDR1 and CDR2: MNHEY, SMNVEV (reference sequence). The CDR3 has 13 amino acids. The CDR3 region has the DNA TGTGCCAGCAGTGGGGGACAGGGCCGGCCCCAGCATTTT. This translates into CASSGGQGRPQHF.

This clone has a handful of counts. V gene TRBV27 combines with J gene TRBJ2-5; TRBD1 might be the D (5 bases). The CDR3 spans 15 residues. The germline V and J ends were trimmed by 4 bases and 2 bases, with 14 bases remaining between them. Per germline, CDR1 MNHEY and CDR2 SMNVEV (reference sequence). The CDR3 coding sequence is TGTGCCAGCAGTTCCTTCTGGGGCGATCAAGAGACCCAGTACTTC. Amino acid sequence: CASSSFWGDQETQYF.

J is TRBJ2-1 and V is TRBV30; 10 nucleotides agree with TRBD2. The CDR3 contains 17 residues. The V gene's germline CDR1 is GTSNPN and CDR2 SVGIG (reference sequence). Trimming took 0 bases from V and 7 from J; bases not matched to a gene: 12. The CDR3 DNA is TGTGCCTGGAGTGTTCCCCTTAGTGGACTAGCGGCAAATGAGCAGTTCTTC. Its translation is CAWSVPLSGLAANEQFF.

The chain couples TRBV19 to TRBJ1-6; 7 nucleotides align to TRBD1. The V and J ends lost 3 bases and 9 bases, in that order; junction bases with no gene match: 5. Per germline, CDR1 LNHDA and CDR2 SQIVND (reference sequence). The CDR3 has 14 amino acids. The CDR3 region is CASSMRDSGSPLHF. In DNA, the CDR3 is TGTGCCAGTAGTATGCGGGACAGTGGTTCACCCCTCCACTTT.

This clone appeared many times. The chain uses TRBV11-3 and TRBJ2-1, with D maybe TRBD1 (6 bases). V was pared by 6 bases and J by 9 bases, with 12 bases between. The CDR3 runs 12 residues. From germline, CDR1 is SGHNT and CDR2 YENEEA. CDR3: CASSGRGSEQFF. As DNA, the CDR3 is TGTGCCAGCAGTGGCAGGGGAAGTGAGCAGTTCTTC. Together with reference TRBV11-3 and TRBJ2-1, the CDR3 gives the full variable domain: EAGVVQSPRYKIIEKKQPVAFWCNPISGHNTLYWYLQNLGQGPELLIRYENEEAVDDSQLPKDRFSAERLKGVDSTLKIQPAELGDSAVYLCASSGRGSEQFFGPGTRLTVL.

The chain recombines TRBV5-1 with TRBJ1-1, with no clear D. V was pared by 7 bases and J by 1 base, with 11 bases between. Germline CDR1 SGHRS, CDR2 YFSETQ. The CDR3 covers 13 residues. CDR3 in DNA: TGCGCCAGCCGAACGGGGTGGAACACTGAAGCTTTCTTT. Its translation is CASRTGWNTEAFF.

This clone was detected only once. The V call is TRBV11-3, the J call TRBJ2-2; 9 bases map to TRBD1. V shed 5 bases and J 8 bases; nucleotides not matched to a gene: 12. Germline V CDR1 and CDR2: SGHNT, YENEEA. This CDR3 spans 16 amino acids. The CDR3 DNA sequence: TGTGCCAGCAGCCCCGGGACAGGGAGGATGAAGGGGGAGCTGTTTTTT. Its protein product is CASSPGTGRMKGELFF.

This clone was seen a handful of times. The J gene is TRBJ1-4, the V gene TRBV4-3, with a possible D match to TRBD1 (5 bases). Per germline, CDR1 LGHNA and CDR2 YSLEER. With 3 bases removed from V and 5 bases from J, the gap between germline ends came to 10 bases. This CDR3 comprises 14 residues. The CDR3: CASSQGKGNEKLFF. CDR3 in DNA: TGCGCCAGCAGCCAGGGGAAGGGGAATGAAAAACTGTTTTTT.

The chain combines TRBV5-1 with TRBJ2-5; D not certain. The germline gives CDR1 SGHRS, CDR2 YFSETQ. This CDR3 has 15 residues. Between the trimmed V and J ends, which lost 0 bases and 1 base, there was a span of 10 bases. The CDR3 here is CASSLAAGLQETQYF. CDR3 nucleotide sequence: TGCGCCAGCAGCTTGGCGGCAGGCCTCCAAGAGACCCAGTACTTC.

The chain recombines TRBV14 with TRBJ2-7, with a tentative D call TRBD1 (5 bases). The ends were cut back, 0 bases at V and 0 bases at J, with 9 bases in the middle. The CDR3 extends over 15 amino acids. Germline V gives CDR1 SGHDN, CDR2 FVKESK. The CDR3 reads CASSQETVSSYEQYF. The DNA for the CDR3 is TGTGCCAGCAGCCAAGAGACAGTTAGCTCCTACGAGCAGTACTTC.

In DNA form, the CDR3 reads TGTGCCAGCAGTTTCCTGGCGAACACTGAAGCTTTCTTT. This encodes CASSFLANTEAFF. V usage is TRBV27 and J usage is TRBJ1-1; no definite D call. The CDR3 sequence is 13 residues long. The V end was cut by 3 bases, the J end by 1 base, with 6 bases between. In germline, CDR1 is MNHEY, CDR2 SMNVEV (reference sequence).

V usage is TRBV3-1 (or the pseudogene TRBV3-2) and J usage is TRBJ2-7; possible D gene TRBD1, 5 bases. The CDR3 extends over 15 amino acids. Germline V gene sequence: CDR1 LGHDT, CDR2 YNNKEL (reference sequence). The ends were cut back, 2 bases at V and 3 bases at J, with 14 bases in the middle. CDR3 in amino acids: CASSQIQDTRYEQYF. The CDR3 nucleotides read TGTGCCAGCAGCCAAATACAGGATACGCGCTACGAGCAGTACTTC.